This T cell receptor (beta chain) was obtained from a study of CD8+ T cells in alopecia areata. Study-level background: Oral tofacitinib (5 to 10 mg twice daily) was administered to treated patients.

Regarding treatment: oral pan-JAK inhibitor, 5-10 mg twice daily. Reverse transcription of extracted RNA yielded cDNA, which provided the sequencing template. This table comes from immunoSEQ multiplex PCR, and its TCRdb copy is limited to in-frame clones, with some not included. The repertoire consists of some 200,000 clones, with roughly 50% occurring once and the leading ten covering 10% to 15%. The receptor was derived from a human donor with alopecia areata. Here the sequenced sample was CD8+ T cells sorted from blood, taken at week 24, from a patient treated with tofacitinib.

CDR3 coding DNA: TGTGCCAGCAGCTTAGCGGGGTCGACAGATACGCAGTATTTT. It is translated as CASSLAGSTDTQYF. This chain uses TRBV7-3 with TRBJ2-3; D perhaps matches TRBD2 (6 bases). The V end was cut by 2 bases, the J end by 3 bases, with 9 bases between. The CDR3 is 14 amino acids. Germline CDR1 and CDR2: SGHTA and FQGTGA. Looking up the rest from reference TRBV7-3 and TRBJ2-3 gives the full variable domain: GAGVSQTPSNKVTEKGKYVELRCDPISGHTALYWYRQSLGQGPEFLIYFQGTGAADDSGLPNDRFFAVRPEGSVSTLKIQRTERGDSAVYLCASSLAGSTDTQYFGPGTRLTVL.